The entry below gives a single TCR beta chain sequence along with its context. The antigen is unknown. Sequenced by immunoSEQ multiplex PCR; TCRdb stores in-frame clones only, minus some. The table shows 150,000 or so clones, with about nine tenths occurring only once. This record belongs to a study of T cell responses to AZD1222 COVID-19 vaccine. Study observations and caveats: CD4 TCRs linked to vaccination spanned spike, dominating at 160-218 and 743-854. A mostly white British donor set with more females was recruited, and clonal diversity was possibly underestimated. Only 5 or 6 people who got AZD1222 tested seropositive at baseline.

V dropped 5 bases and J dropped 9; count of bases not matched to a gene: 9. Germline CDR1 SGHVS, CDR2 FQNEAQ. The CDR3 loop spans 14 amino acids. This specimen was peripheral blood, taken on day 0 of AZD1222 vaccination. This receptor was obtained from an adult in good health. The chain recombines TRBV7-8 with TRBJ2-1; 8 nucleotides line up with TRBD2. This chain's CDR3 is CASSPTRGGREQFF. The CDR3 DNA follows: TGTGCCAGCAGCCCCACCCGGGGGGGCCGTGAGCAGTTCTTC.